This entry features one T cell receptor beta chain sequence. The data were obtained in a study of OX40 agonist ivuxolimab in advanced cancers. The wider study: Among those enrolled, mean age was about 62 years (range roughly 23 to 85) and about 79% were male. Checkpoint inhibitors had been given previously to roughly 36% of patients.

The CDR3 sequence is 16 residues long. Germline CDR1 is SGHDT and CDR2 is YYEEEE. The V and J ends lost 1 base and 3 bases respectively, with 17 bases between them. Repertoires were generated with immunoSEQ multiplex PCR, while TCRdb's copy carries only in-frame clones and drops some. The sample lists some 80,000 clones, about 88% occurring once. This TCR derives from an adult with an advanced solid tumor such as melanoma, head and neck, liver or kidney cancer. The chain is built from TRBV5-6 and TRBJ2-7; the D is unclear. Sequenced here: CD4+ or CD8+ T cells sorted from blood, sampled in a trial of the OX40 agonist ivuxolimab. CDR3 in amino acids: CASSLLVQSDLYEQYF. DNA for the CDR3: TGTGCCAGCAGCTTGTTAGTTCAGTCTGACCTCTACGAGCAGTACTTC.